This record concerns one T cell receptor beta chain sequence. Which antigen it targets is not known. No base-level quality is on record; no much larger clone is a single base apart. These data originate in a study of blood T cell repertoires in COVID-19 (dated by TCRdb to 2019 to 2021). At the level of the whole study: Collaborator samples came from the United States, Italy and Spain and covered acute and convalescent phases of COVID-19. The repertoires were made available in a free public database intended to serve as a resource for research on the immune response to SARS-CoV-2. The prospective study material was composed of cDNA or gDNA derived from T cells, B-cell-depleted T cells, or PBMCs. Samples came from the ongoing ImmuneRACE study (first 160 participants) plus 1,254 subjects from 6 global collaborators. The dataset comprised deeply sampled blood TCRbeta repertoires from subjects exposed to, actively infected with, or recovered from COVID-19. The sample metadata nearly always contained a de-identified subject ID, COVID-19 status, age in years and sex. Where HLA class I and class II types were available, the types were taken from metadata supplied by the sample provider, not from assay-based typing. Overall study outcomes, separate from this receptor: How much clinical and demographic metadata was included differed by source and by participant, and the metadata was provided uncurated.

The immunoSEQ Assay, a bias-controlled multiplex PCR, was used to amplify TCRbeta CDR3 regions from genomic DNA. Per the original workflow: Nucleated cell counts per sample were estimated from amplification of reference gene primers within the assay. Sequence reads were collapsed and filtered to measure the absolute abundance of every unique TCRbeta CDR3 rearrangement. Productive Simpson clonality was computed per sample as the square root of Simpson's diversity index over productive rearrangements. The clones in this table, taken by TCRdb from immuneACCESS, are in-frame only. Not every clone is retained; where verified, under half of the shortfall comes from an unresolved V gene, and the cause of the rest is unknown. V, J and clone size were drawn from that table, and D and trimming were deduced from the DNA. Counted in this sample were about 110,000 clones; 75% to 85% of them appeared once. The top ten clonotypes cover roughly 6% of the sample.

One collaborating source in Seattle enrolled patients during active infection and followed them longitudinally through the course of disease. Whole blood was collected in K2EDTA tubes by collaborating institutions according to the institutions' own protocols. For TCRbeta analysis, collaborators shipped samples as frozen whole blood, isolated PBMCs, or DNA extracted from either of those sample types. The TCR originated in a man older than 75 with COVID-19, enrolled during active disease. The sample taken for sequencing was peripheral blood.

The DNA reads TGTGCCAGCACCCCCAGGGGCCGTGGGGACAGGGCCCACAATGAGCAGTTCTTC. Its translation is CASTPRGRGDRAHNEQFF. The V and J genes are TRBV9 and TRBJ2-1; TRBD1 fits 9 bases in the junction. The CDR3 contains 18 residues, cysteine and phenylalanine counted. The read is trimmed to its CDR3 DNA, 54 bases read in frame from base 1. The germline V gene provides CDR1 SGDLS and CDR2 YYNGEE. For this chain, trimming is 6 bases at the V end and 5 bases at the J end, and the number of junction bases without a gene match is 18.